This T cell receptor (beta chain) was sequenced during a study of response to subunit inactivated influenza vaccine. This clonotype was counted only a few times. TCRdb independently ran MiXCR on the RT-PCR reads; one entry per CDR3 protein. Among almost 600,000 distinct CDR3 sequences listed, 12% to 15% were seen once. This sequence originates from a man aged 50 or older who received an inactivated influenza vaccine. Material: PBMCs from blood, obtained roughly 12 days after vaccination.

CDR3 sequence: CASSLRWGADTQYF. The CDR3 nucleotides are TGTGCCAGCAGCTTACGCTGGGGTGCAGATACGCAGTATTTT. The chain employs TRBV7-2 and TRBJ2-3; D not resolved. The germline V gene encodes CDR1 SGHTA and CDR2 FQGNSA. The CDR3 extends over 14 amino acids. V was cut by 2 bases and J by 4 bases, with 10 bases left in between.